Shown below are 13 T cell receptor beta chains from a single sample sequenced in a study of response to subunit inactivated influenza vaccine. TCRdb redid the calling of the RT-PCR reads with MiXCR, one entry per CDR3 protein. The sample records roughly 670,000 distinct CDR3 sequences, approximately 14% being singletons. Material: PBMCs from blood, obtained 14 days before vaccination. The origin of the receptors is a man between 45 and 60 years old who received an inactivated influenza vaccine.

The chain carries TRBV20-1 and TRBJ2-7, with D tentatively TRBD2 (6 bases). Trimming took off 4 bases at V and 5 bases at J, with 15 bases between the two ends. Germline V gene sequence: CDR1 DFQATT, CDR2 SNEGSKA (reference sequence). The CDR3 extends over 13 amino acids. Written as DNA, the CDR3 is TGCAGTGCTAATTCCGGGAGCCCTAACGAGCAGTACTTC. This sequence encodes CSANSGSPNEQYF.

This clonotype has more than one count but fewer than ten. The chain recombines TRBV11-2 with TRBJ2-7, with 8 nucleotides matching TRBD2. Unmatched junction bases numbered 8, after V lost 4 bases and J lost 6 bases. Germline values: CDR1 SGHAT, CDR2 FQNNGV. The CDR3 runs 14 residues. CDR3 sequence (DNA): TGTGCCAGCAGCTCAGGACCCCTAGCGGGCGAGCAGTACTTC. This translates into CASSSGPLAGEQYF.

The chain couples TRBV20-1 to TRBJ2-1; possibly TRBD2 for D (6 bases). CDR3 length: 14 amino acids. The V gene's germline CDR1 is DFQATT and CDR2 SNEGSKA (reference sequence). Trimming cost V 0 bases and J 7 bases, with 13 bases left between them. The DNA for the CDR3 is TGCAGTGCTAGAGATTTCGGGACTTTGAATGAGCAGTTCTTC. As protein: CSARDFGTLNEQFF.

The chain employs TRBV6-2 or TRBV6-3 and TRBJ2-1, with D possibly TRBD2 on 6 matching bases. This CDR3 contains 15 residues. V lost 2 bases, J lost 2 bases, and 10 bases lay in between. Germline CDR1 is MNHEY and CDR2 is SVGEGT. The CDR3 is CASSYGGSTYNEQFF. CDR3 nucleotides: TGTGCCAGCAGTTACGGGGGGAGTACCTACAATGAGCAGTTCTTC.

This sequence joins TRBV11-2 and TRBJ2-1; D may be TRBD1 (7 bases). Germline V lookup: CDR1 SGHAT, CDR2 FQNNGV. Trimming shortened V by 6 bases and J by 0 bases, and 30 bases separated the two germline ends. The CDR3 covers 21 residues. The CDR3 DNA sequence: TGTGCCAGCAGGGGGGGACAGTGGACGATCGGTACTTTAAGCTCCTACAATGAGCAGTTCTTC. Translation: CASRGGQWTIGTLSSYNEQFF.

The CDR3 region is CASGPGQGGTDTQYF. The CDR3, as DNA: TGTGCCAGCGGTCCCGGACAGGGTGGCACAGATACGCAGTATTTT. The V and J genes are TRBV28 and TRBJ2-3, with 8 bases matching TRBD1. With V trimmed by 8 bases and J by 1 base, 8 bases remained unmatched. CDR1 and CDR2 (germline): MDHEN, SYDVKM. There are 15 residues in the CDR3.

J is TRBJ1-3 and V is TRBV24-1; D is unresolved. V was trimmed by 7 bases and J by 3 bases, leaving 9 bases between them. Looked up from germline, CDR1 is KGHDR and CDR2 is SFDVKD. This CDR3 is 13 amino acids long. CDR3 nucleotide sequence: TGTGCCACCAGCCCAAGACATGGAAACACCATATATTTT. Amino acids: CATSPRHGNTIYF.

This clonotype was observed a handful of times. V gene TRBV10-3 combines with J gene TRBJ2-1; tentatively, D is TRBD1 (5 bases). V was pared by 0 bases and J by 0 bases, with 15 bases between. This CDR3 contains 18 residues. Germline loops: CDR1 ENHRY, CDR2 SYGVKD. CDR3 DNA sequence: TGTGCCATCAGTGAGTCCGGACAACCGACTCGCTCCTACAATGAGCAGTTCTTC. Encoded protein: CAISESGQPTRSYNEQFF.

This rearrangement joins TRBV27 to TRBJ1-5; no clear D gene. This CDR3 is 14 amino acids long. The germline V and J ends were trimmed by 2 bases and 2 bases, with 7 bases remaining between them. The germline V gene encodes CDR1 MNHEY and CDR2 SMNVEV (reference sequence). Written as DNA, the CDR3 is TGTGCCAGCAGTTTAATTTTGGGCAATCAGCCCCAGCATTTT. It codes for CASSLILGNQPQHF.

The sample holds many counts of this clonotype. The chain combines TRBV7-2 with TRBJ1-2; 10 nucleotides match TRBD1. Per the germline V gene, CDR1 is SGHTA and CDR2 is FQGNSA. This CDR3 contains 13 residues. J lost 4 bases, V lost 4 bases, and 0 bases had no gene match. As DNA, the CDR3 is TGTGCCAGCAGCTGGACAGGGGGCTATGGCTACACCTTC. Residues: CASSWTGGYGYTF.

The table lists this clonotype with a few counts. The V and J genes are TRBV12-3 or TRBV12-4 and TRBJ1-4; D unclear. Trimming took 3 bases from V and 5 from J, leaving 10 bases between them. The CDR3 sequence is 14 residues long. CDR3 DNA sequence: TGTGCCAGCAGTTTCGCGCAGATGAATGAAAAACTGTTTTTT. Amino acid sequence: CASSFAQMNEKLFF.

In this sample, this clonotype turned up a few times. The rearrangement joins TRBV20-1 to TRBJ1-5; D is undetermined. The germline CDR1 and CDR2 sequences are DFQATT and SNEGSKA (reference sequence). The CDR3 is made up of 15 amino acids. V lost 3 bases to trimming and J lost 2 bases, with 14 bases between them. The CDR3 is CSASRLSKGNQPQHF. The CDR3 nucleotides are TGCAGTGCTAGTAGGCTGTCAAAGGGCAATCAGCCCCAGCATTTT.

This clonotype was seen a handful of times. CDR3 loop: CASSGWGGLNEQYF. In nucleotides, the CDR3 is TGTGCCAGCAGCGGATGGGGGGGCTTGAACGAGCAGTACTTC. The chain combines TRBV9 with TRBJ2-7; the D gene is possibly TRBD2 (7 bases). Germline V CDR1 and CDR2: SGDLS, YYNGEE. CDR3 size: 14 residues. Trimming stripped 3 bases from V and 5 bases from J, with 15 bases between.